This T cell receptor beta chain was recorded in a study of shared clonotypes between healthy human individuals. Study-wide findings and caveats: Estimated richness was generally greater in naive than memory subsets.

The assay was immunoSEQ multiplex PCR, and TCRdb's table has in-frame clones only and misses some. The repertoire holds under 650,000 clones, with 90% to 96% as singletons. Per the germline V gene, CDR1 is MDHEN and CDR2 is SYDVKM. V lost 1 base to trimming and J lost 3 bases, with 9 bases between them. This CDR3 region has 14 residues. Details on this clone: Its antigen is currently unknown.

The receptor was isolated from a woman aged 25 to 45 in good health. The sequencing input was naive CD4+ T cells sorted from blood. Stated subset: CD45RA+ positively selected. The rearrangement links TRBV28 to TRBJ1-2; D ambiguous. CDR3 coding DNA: TGTGCCAGCAGTTTATACAGCTCCTACTATGGCTACACCTTC. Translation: CASSLYSSYYGYTF.